The table lists the clone carrying this T cell receptor (beta chain) with a few counts. Its target is not known. Every donor provided one heparinised blood draw, which averaged approximately 120 mL. Sorted CD4+ subsets: naive, central memory, regulatory, stem cell-like memory (CD45RO/CCR7/CD25/CD127/CD95/CD27 panel). These data originate in a study of beta chain features in type 1 diabetes. Overall study findings and caveats: A pattern of fewer insertions and more deletions at VDJ junctions was seen in type 1 diabetes patients. Moderate but significant shortening of TCRB CDR3s was recorded in all four CD4+ subsets from Type 1 diabetes patients.

TCRB transcripts that were expressed got sequenced, as all of the isolated RNA had been reverse transcribed. Only in-frame clones appear in the TCRdb table, and some are missing; sequencing was by immunoSEQ multiplex PCR. The sample shows approximately 170,000 clones, 7.8% of them seen only once. The length of the CDR3 is 14 residues. With 6 bases removed from V and 4 bases from J, the gap between germline ends came to 15 bases. Germline assignment: CDR1 MDHEN and CDR2 SYDVKM. V and J are TRBV28 and TRBJ1-1; D is perhaps TRBD1 (5 bases). Sequenced input: central memory CD4+ T cells from blood. This TCR was recovered from a woman in her forties with type 1 diabetes. The CDR3, as DNA: TGTGCCAGCAGGTCCCATTTGGGGGGCACTGAAGCTTTCTTT. Protein sequence: CASRSHLGGTEAFF.